Below, 12 T cell receptor beta chains from the same sample are listed, as sequenced in a study of spatial heterogeneity in lung cancer. TCRdb processed the 5' RACE reads anew with MiXCR; each CDR3 protein has one entry. The sample includes some 16,000 distinct CDR3 sequences, approximately 7% seen only once; the top ten take roughly a fifth. No antigen is known for these receptors. Time point meaning: sample taken at primary tumor resection. Broader study findings: How many expanded intratumoral alpha and beta TCRs were present tracked the tumor mutation count, which was a count of nonsynonymous mutations.

The sequencing used lung tumor tissue, collected at surgery. Receptors originate from a female donor with early-stage non-small cell lung cancer.

In its sample, this clonotype was seen many times. The library was built for alpha chains, so this beta chain is an off-target read and its size means little. The CDR3 loop is CASSIVDRGPTDTQYF. CDR3 nucleotides: TGTGCCAGTAGTATAGTAGACAGGGGGCCGACAGATACGCAGTATTTT. V usage is TRBV19 and J usage is TRBJ2-3; 10 nucleotides match TRBD1. J was trimmed by 3 bases and V by 1 base; bases with no gene match: 4. Germline V gives CDR1 LNHDA, CDR2 SQIVND (reference sequence). This CDR3 has 16 residues.

Ten or more counts support this clonotype. This beta chain was picked up by a library intended for alpha chains and is off target, so its count carries little meaning. The chain has TRBV28 and TRBJ2-7, with unresolved D. This CDR3 contains 11 residues. V lost 4 bases, J lost 2 bases, and 3 bases lay in between. In germline, CDR1 is MDHEN, CDR2 SYDVKM. This chain's CDR3 is CASSSAYEQYF. The CDR3 DNA reads as TGTGCCAGCAGTTCCGCCTACGAGCAGTACTTC.

This clonotype is medium-sized within its sample. This beta chain is a stray sequence in a library constructed for alpha chains; its clone size is not meaningful. The chain has TRBV5-1 and TRBJ1-4; 7 bases match TRBD1. The junction had 5 bases not matched to a gene; V was cut back by 3 bases and J by 0 bases. Germline CDR1 reads SGHRS; CDR2 reads YFSETQ. This CDR3 region has 16 residues. The chain's CDR3 is CASSSQGPSTNEKLFF. The CDR3 nucleotides are TGCGCCAGCAGCTCACAGGGGCCCTCAACTAATGAAAAACTGTTTTTT.

There are many counts of this clonotype. This beta chain is off target for a library built for alpha chains, so its abundance means little. The CDR3 loop reads CATSEPDRGEKLFF. CDR3 DNA: TGTGCCACCAGTGAACCGGACCGGGGTGAAAAACTGTTTTTT. J is TRBJ1-4 and V is TRBV24-1; D is uncertain. The V gene lost 4 bases and the J gene lost 7 bases, with 12 bases spanning the gap. The CDR3 runs to 14 residues. The germline V gene encodes CDR1 KGHDR and CDR2 SFDVKD.

In its sample, this clonotype was seen many times. A library made for alpha chains picked up this beta chain off target, so its size means little. This sequence joins TRBV7-3 and TRBJ2-6; tentatively, D is TRBD2 (6 bases). V lost 7 bases and J lost 1, with 8 bases in between. Germline V lookup: CDR1 SGHTA, CDR2 FQGTGA. There are 14 residues in the CDR3. CDR3 coding DNA: TGTGCCAGCAAGGCGGGGTCTGGGGCCAACGTCCTGACTTTC. This gives the protein CASKAGSGANVLTF.

This clonotype has ten or more counts. As an off-target read in a library built for alpha chains, this beta chain has a frequency of little significance. The V call is TRBV5-1, the J call TRBJ2-3; 9 bases are a match to TRBD2. Germline lookup yields CDR1 SGHRS and CDR2 YFSETQ. Trimming at V came to 4 bases and at J to 2 bases, leaving 5 bases not matched to a gene. This CDR3 contains 15 residues. In nucleotides, the CDR3 is TGCGCCAGCAGCAACCCTAGCGGGGACACAGATACGCAGTATTTT. It specifies CASSNPSGDTDTQYF. The variable domain in full, with the rest retrieved from reference TRBV5-1 and TRBJ2-3, is KAGVTQTPRYLIKTRGQQVTLSCSPISGHRSVSWYQQTPGQGLQFLFEYFSETQRNKGNFPGRFSGRQFSNSRSEMNVSTLELGDSALYLCASSNPSGDTDTQYFGPGTRLTVL.

Comment on this clonotype: A library made for alpha chains picked up this beta chain off target, so its size means little. This chain joins TRBV5-1 and TRBJ1-4; 10 bases match TRBD1. Germline lookup yields CDR1 SGHRS and CDR2 YFSETQ. V shed 8 bases, J shed 5 bases, and the junction held 6 bases outside the gene matches. There are 14 residues in the CDR3. CDR3 region: CASQSGQGNEKLFF. CDR3 coding DNA: TGCGCCAGTCAATCGGGACAGGGGAATGAAAAACTGTTTTTT. Looking up the rest from reference TRBV5-1 and TRBJ1-4 gives the full variable domain: KAGVTQTPRYLIKTRGQQVTLSCSPISGHRSVSWYQQTPGQGLQFLFEYFSETQRNKGNFPGRFSGRQFSNSRSEMNVSTLELGDSALYLCASQSGQGNEKLFFGSGTQLSVL.

As to this clonotype: The library was built for alpha chains, so this beta chain is an off-target read and its size means little. CDR3 DNA sequence: TGCGCCAGCAGCTCGGCCTCTGGGGCCAACGTCCTGACTTTC. Protein: CASSSASGANVLTF. V usage is TRBV5-1 and J usage is TRBJ2-6; D call uncertain. Trimming pared 3 bases from V and 0 bases from J, leaving 4 bases between. The CDR3 extends over 14 amino acids. Per germline, CDR1 SGHRS and CDR2 YFSETQ.

This clonotype was recorded at least ten times. Because this beta chain is a stray read in a library intended to capture alpha chains, its abundance should not be given much weight. The chain combines TRBV7-9 with TRBJ1-6, with TRBD1 identical over 7 bases. The CDR3 consists of 15 residues. CDR1 is SEHNR and CDR2 is FQNEAQ in the germline V gene (reference sequence). With V trimmed by 3 bases and J by 7 bases, 6 bases remained unmatched. DNA for the CDR3: TGTGCCAGCAGCTTCCTTGCAGGGGGAAATTCACCCCTCCACTTT. This codes for CASSFLAGGNSPLHF.

The sample holds many counts of this clonotype. A library made for alpha chains picked up this beta chain off target, so its size means little. The chain is built from TRBV15 and TRBJ1-1, with TRBD1 matching 10 bases. The CDR3 extends over 15 amino acids. Per germline, CDR1 LNHNV and CDR2 YYDKDF (reference sequence). V lost 4 bases, J lost 7 bases, and 9 bases stayed unmatched. The CDR3 here is CATSIPGQGTNEAFF. In DNA, the CDR3 is TGTGCCACCAGCATCCCGGGACAGGGGACCAATGAAGCTTTCTTT.

Concerning this clonotype: This beta chain appears as a stray read in a library generated for alpha chains; its size is not informative. The gene calls are TRBV2 and TRBJ2-1, with D unresolved. The V and J ends lost 2 bases and 4 bases respectively, with 9 bases between them. Germline values: CDR1 SNHLY, CDR2 FYNNEI. The CDR3 spans 14 residues. The CDR3 region is CASSESSLYNEQFF. Written as DNA, the CDR3 is TGTGCCAGCAGTGAATCCAGCTTGTACAATGAGCAGTTCTTC.

This clonotype appeared many times. This beta chain turned up in a library designed for alpha chains; as an off-target read, its abundance says little. The chain uses TRBV6-5 and TRBJ1-2, with D unresolved. Germline CDR1 MNHEY, CDR2 SVGAGI. Trimming left V 0 bases short and J 4 bases short, with 6 bases between. The CDR3 runs 13 residues. The CDR3 nucleotides are TGTGCCAGCAGTTACTCGACGGCCTATGGCTACACCTTC. Residues: CASSYSTAYGYTF.